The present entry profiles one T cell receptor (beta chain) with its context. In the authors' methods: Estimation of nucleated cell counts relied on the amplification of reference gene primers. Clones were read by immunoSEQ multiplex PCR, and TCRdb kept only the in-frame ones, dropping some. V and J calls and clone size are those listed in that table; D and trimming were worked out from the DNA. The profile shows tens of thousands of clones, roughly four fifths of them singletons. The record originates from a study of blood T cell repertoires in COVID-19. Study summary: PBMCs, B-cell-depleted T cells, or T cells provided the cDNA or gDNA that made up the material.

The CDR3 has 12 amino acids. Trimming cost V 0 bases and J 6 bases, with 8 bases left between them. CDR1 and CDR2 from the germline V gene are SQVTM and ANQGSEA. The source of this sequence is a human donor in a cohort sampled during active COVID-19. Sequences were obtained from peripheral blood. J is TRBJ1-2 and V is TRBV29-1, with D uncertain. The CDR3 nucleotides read TGCAGCGTTGAAGAAGCCGGGGATGGCTACACCTTC. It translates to CSVEEAGDGYTF.